This is a list of T cell receptor beta chains from one sample in a study of Graves' ophthalmopathy and Graves' hyperthyroidism. From the multiplex PCR reads, TCRdb called clonotypes with MiXCR, one entry per CDR3 protein. The table lists more than 550,000 distinct CDR3 sequences, 35% to 50% of them singletons. The sample taken for sequencing was peripheral blood. The receptor source for this set is an adult man with Graves' ophthalmopathy. Both conserved end residues are trimmed from each CDR3. The order of the fields is V gene, J gene, CDR3 length, CDR3 protein.

TRBV11-1,TRBJ1-1,11,ASSPLEFTEAF
TRBV7-9,TRBJ1-4,15,ASSLRVGDRANEKLF
TRBV7-9,TRBJ2-5,14,ASSQTSGGAGETQY
TRBV10-3,TRBJ1-2,17,AISVGDRETGALRSGYT
TRBV7-9,TRBJ2-7,9,ASSLDREQY
TRBV9,TRBJ2-6,12,ASRDYSGANVLT
TRBV14,TRBJ1-1,9,ASSQYGEAF
TRBV5-3,TRBJ1-6,13,AWRRWGQDNSPLH
TRBV7-9,TRBJ1-1,11,ASSPRGWTEAF
TRBV11-2,TRBJ1-5,13,ASSHGGRGNQPQH
TRBV11-1,TRBJ2-7,12,ASGFTDRENEQY
TRBV4-1,TRBJ1-4,13,ASSQSGTTNEKLF
TRBV19,TRBJ1-5,11,ASSGYVQETQH
TRBV4-3,TRBJ2-7,12,ASSQAPRSYEQY
TRBV10-3,TRBJ1-5,14,ASSETDGMGNQPQH
TRBV7-2,TRBJ1-2,14,ASSFKGAGREYGYT
TRBV2,TRBJ2-7,15,ASSELGFGRSPYEQY
TRBV4-3,TRBJ1-5,14,ASSQDYRGQRQPQH
TRBV5-6,TRBJ2-2,14,ASSLYGRGGSGELF
TRBV20-1,TRBJ2-3,11,SASSGTTDTQY
TRBV12-3/TRBV12-4,TRBJ2-6,13,ASSFGVAGANVLT
TRBV12-3/TRBV12-4,TRBJ1-1,13,ASSFYGTRNTEAF
TRBV18,TRBJ1-1,12,ASSPGGHPTEAF
TRBV29-1,TRBJ2-6,16,SVTSAGTGGSGANVLT
TRBV12-3/TRBV12-4,TRBJ1-6,12,ASSLRRGYSPLH
TRBV7-9,TRBJ1-1,10,ASSRTDNEAF
TRBV20-1,TRBJ1-1,11,SARGQADTEAF
TRBV10-3,TRBJ2-5,11,AINGQPQETQY
TRBV7-9,TRBJ2-3,15,ASSLGGMDRDPDTQY
TRBV20-1,TRBJ2-7,12,SATGTSGSYEQY
TRBV2,TRBJ1-3,12,ASSPSGSGNTIY
TRBV11-1,TRBJ1-1,15,ASSSAYRGIENTEAF
TRBV24-1,TRBJ2-7,14,ATSVPGGQGLYEQY
TRBV9,TRBJ2-6,8,ASSGNGLT
TRBV20-1,TRBJ1-4,12,SAREVSGFGKLF
TRBV10-3,TRBJ1-3,9,AIGDPGTIY
TRBV20-1,TRBJ1-2,13,SARSPPGQGYGYT
TRBV29-1,TRBJ2-5,11,SVEPRGSETQY
TRBV9,TRBJ1-3,14,ASSVEPDGSGNTIY
TRBV29-1,TRBJ2-5,10,SPIDRGETQY
TRBV20-1,TRBJ1-2,10,SANNRDRGLI
TRBV11-2,TRBJ2-2,13,ASRDWTGRTGELF
TRBV2,TRBJ2-2,13,ASMTGSGVNGELF
TRBV9,TRBJ1-5,12,ASRPSDRAQPQH
TRBV20-1,TRBJ1-2,14,SARGSRGLWNYGYT
TRBV10-3,TRBJ2-7,16,ASSYYFSTGSRIYEQY
TRBV4-2,TRBJ2-3,16,ASSLGYRPKTSTDTQY
TRBV29-1,TRBJ2-7,8,SFPGNEQY
TRBV7-3,TRBJ2-2,11,ASSPRVNGELF
TRBV7-6,TRBJ2-6,16,ASSSLRDRDSGANVLT
TRBV7-2,TRBJ1-5,11,ASSLGVQQPQH
TRBV7-3,TRBJ2-5,13,ASSLNQGTGETQY
TRBV15,TRBJ2-5,13,ATSNSDRGGQPQY
TRBV12-3/TRBV12-4,TRBJ2-7,13,ASSYGRDQSYEQY